Listed below are T cell receptor beta chains from one sample, sequenced in a study of radiation and T cells in renal cell carcinoma. Generated by immunoSEQ multiplex PCR, the TCRdb table keeps only in-frame clones and is missing some. The repertoire includes about 140,000 clones, less than 90% of them detected once, and approximately 22% sits in the top ten. The starting material was blood, obtained from a patient whose treatment included radiotherapy and nephrectomy. These receptors all stem from a woman aged 45-65 years with renal cell carcinoma. CDR3s include the opening cysteine and the closing phenylalanine or tryptophan. Each record gives: clone size, D gene, J gene, V gene, CDR3 DNA, CDR3 protein. The D gene is left open where the match is weak. Rows give clone size only sometimes, using once, few, many, or a class for an expanded clone.

. | . | TRBJ1-2 | TRBV4-3 | TGCGCCAGCAGCCGAGACGACAGGAACTATGGCTACACCTTC | CASSRDDRNYGYTF
. | . | TRBJ1-1 | TRBV7-8 | TGTGCCAGCAGCTTACGACAGGTGAACACTGAAGCTTTCTTT | CASSLRQVNTEAFF
. | . | TRBJ1-5 | TRBV10-1 | TGCGCCAGCAGTCAGCCCCAGCATTTT | CASSQPQHF
. | . | TRBJ2-7 | TRBV7-2 | TGTGCCAGCAGCTTAGGAGGAGCCCCCTACGAGCAGTACTTC | CASSLGGAPYEQYF
. | TRBD1 | TRBJ2-1 | TRBV7-9 | TGTGCCAGCAGCTTGGGGCAGGGGGCTAATGAGCAGTTCTTC | CASSLGQGANEQFF
. | TRBD1 | TRBJ1-4 | TRBV5-1 | TGCGCCAGCAGCTTCGGACAGGGGAGAAATGAAAAACTGTTTTTT | CASSFGQGRNEKLFF
. | . | TRBJ2-5 | TRBV5-4 | TGTGCCGGAACCTGGCAGGGGTTAAAAGAGACCCAGTACTTC | CAGTWQGLKETQYF
. | TRBD2 | TRBJ2-7 | TRBV6-1 | TGTGCCAGCATGAGGACTAGCGGGACTTACGAGCAGTACTTC | CASMRTSGTYEQYF
. | TRBD2 | TRBJ2-7 | TRBV19 | TGTGCCATGGGACTAGCGGGAGGGCCGGGATACGAGCAGTACTTC | CAMGLAGGPGYEQYF
. | . | TRBJ1-5 | TRBV30 | TGTGCCTGGAGCGAGGAGCCGCAAAATCAGCCCCAGCATTTT | CAWSEEPQNQPQHF
. | TRBD1 | TRBJ1-5 | TRBV6-1 | TGTGCGGCAGGGGGCCCTGTAGCGAGCAATCAGCCCCAGCATTTT | CAAGGPVASNQPQHF
. | . | TRBJ2-3 | TRBV5-8 | TGTGCCAGCAGCGGATCAGGGTGGGGGAGCACAGATACGCAGTATTTT | CASSGSGWGSTDTQYF
. | . | TRBJ1-4 | TRBV5-1 | TGCGCCAGCAGCTTACTCTTGGAGGGAGAAAAACTGTTTTTT | CASSLLLEGEKLFF
. | . | TRBJ1-5 | TRBV6-1 | TGTGCCAGCAGTGAAGGGGGCGCGGATCATCAGCCCCAGCATTTT | CASSEGGADHQPQHF
. | . | TRBJ1-4 | TRBV9 | TGTGCCAGCAGCGTAGGTCGGTCGGGGGGGGAAAAACTGTTTTTT | CASSVGRSGGEKLFF
. | . | TRBJ2-5 | TRBV6-5 | TGTGCCAGCAGTTACTCGAGCGAGATGGAGCAAGAGACCCAGTACTTC | CASSYSSEMEQETQYF
once | . | TRBJ2-7 | TRBV5-1 | TGCGCCAGCAGCACCTCGGGGCGATACTACGAGCAGTACTTC | CASSTSGRYYEQYF
. | . | TRBJ1-4 | TRBV19 | TGTGCCAGTACCAACAGAGCAACTAATGAAAAACTGTTTTTT | CASTNRATNEKLFF
. | . | TRBJ1-6 | TRBV7-8 | TGTGCCAGCAGCACCAGGGAAGTTAGTTCACCCCTCCACTTT | CASSTREVSSPLHF
. | . | TRBJ1-5 | TRBV4-2 | TGTGCCAGCAGCCAAGAAGCAACCGGGAGCAATCAGCCCCAGCATTTT | CASSQEATGSNQPQHF
. | . | TRBJ2-7 | TRBV6-1 | TGTGCCAGCAGTGAAGTTATTGAAAGACTTTATACCTACGAGCAGTACTTC | CASSEVIERLYTYEQYF
. | TRBD2 | TRBJ2-5 | TRBV5-4 | TGTGCCAGCAGCTCCGTAAGAAGCGGGATGTACCAAGAGACCCAGTACTTC | CASSSVRSGMYQETQYF
. | TRBD2 | TRBJ2-3 | TRBV7-9 | TGTGCCAGCAGCTTACGGGGGGGAGATACGCAGTATTTT | CASSLRGGDTQYF
. | TRBD1 | TRBJ1-1 | TRBV5-1 | TGCGCCAGCAGCTGGACAGGGGTGGACACTGAAGCTTTCTTT | CASSWTGVDTEAFF
. | . | TRBJ1-5 | TRBV7-8 | TGTGCCAGCAGCCTTCTCGGCGATAGCAATCAGCCCCAGCATTTT | CASSLLGDSNQPQHF
. | TRBD2 | TRBJ2-2 | TRBV7-9 | TGTGCCAGCAGTTCTAGCGGGAGCGCGAACACCGGGGAGCTGTTTTTT | CASSSSGSANTGELFF
. | . | TRBJ2-7 | TRBV5-1 | TGCGCCAGCAGTCTGTTCCCAGGCGGCGAGAGCTCCTACGAGCAGTACTTC | CASSLFPGGESSYEQYF
. | TRBD2 | TRBJ2-7 | TRBV7-8 | TGTGCCAGCAAACCATTAGCGGGAGGGGCAGCGGGGGAGCAGTACTTC | CASKPLAGGAAGEQYF
. | . | TRBJ1-2 | TRBV20-1 | TGCAGTGCTAGCTTGCAACCTGGCTACACCTTC | CSASLQPGYTF
. | . | TRBJ1-2 | TRBV15 | TGTGCCACCAGCAGAGATCGGGAGGGTGGCTACACCTTC | CATSRDREGGYTF
. | . | TRBJ2-7 | TRBV27 | TGTGCCAGCAGTTCCCACAGGGCAGGAGGCTACGAGCAGTACTTC | CASSSHRAGGYEQYF
. | TRBD1 | TRBJ1-5 | TRBV7-8 | TGTGCCAGCAGCTTATGGGACAGTAAGGAACAGCCCCAGCATTTT | CASSLWDSKEQPQHF
. | . | TRBJ1-5 | TRBV6-6 | TGTGCCAGCAGGGATACAGGAAGGGCTCAGCCCCAGCATTTT | CASRDTGRAQPQHF
. | . | TRBJ2-7 | TRBV27 | TGTGCCAGCAGTTCCCGGAGTTCCTACGAGCAGTACTTC | CASSSRSSYEQYF
. | TRBD2 | TRBJ2-3 | TRBV27 | TGTGCCAGCAAGTCCGGGGGGTTAGGAGATACGCAGTATTTT | CASKSGGLGDTQYF
. | . | TRBJ1-1 | TRBV30 | TGTGCCTGGAGTGTACAAGACTCGAACACTGAAGCTTTCTTT | CAWSVQDSNTEAFF
. | . | TRBJ2-7 | TRBV27 | TGTGCCAGCAGCTCCTTAAGCGAGCAGTACTTC | CASSSLSEQYF
. | . | TRBJ2-7 | TRBV5-1 | TGCGCCAGCAGCCCCGGGTCTCGGGATCGGGTCTACGAGCAGTACTTC | CASSPGSRDRVYEQYF
. | . | TRBJ2-2 | TRBV14 | TGTGCCAGCAGCCAAGCTCGAAGTGTAACCGGGGAGCTGTTTTTT | CASSQARSVTGELFF
few | TRBD1 | TRBJ2-7 | TRBV5-1 | TGCGCCAGCAGCTTGACAGGGGCGAGGGAGCAGTACTTC | CASSLTGAREQYF
. | . | TRBJ2-7 | TRBV7-9 | TGTGCCAGCACCTCCATAGGCTCCTACGAGCAGTACTTC | CASTSIGSYEQYF
. | . | TRBJ2-7 | TRBV30 | TGTGCCTGGAGTGTAGGACCCGAGCAGTACTTC | CAWSVGPEQYF
. | . | TRBJ2-1 | TRBV9 | TGTGCCAGCAGCGAGGACAGCCTCTCCAATGAGCAGTTCTTC | CASSEDSLSNEQFF